Following are 3 T cell receptor beta chains from one sample sequenced in a study of OX40 agonist ivuxolimab in advanced cancers. TCRdb's table, derived via immunoSEQ multiplex PCR, lists solely in-frame clones and lacks some. The sample contains 56,000 or so clones, around four fifths of which appear only once. The material sequenced was CD4+ or CD8+ T cells sorted from blood, taken in a trial of the OX40 agonist ivuxolimab. These receptors were collected from an adult with an advanced solid tumor such as melanoma, head and neck, liver or kidney cancer.

V usage is TRBV6-5 and J usage is TRBJ2-3; 7 bases map to TRBD2. The V segment lost 8 bases and the J segment 8 bases; nucleotides outside the gene matches: 13. CDR1 is MNHEY and CDR2 is SVGAGI in the germline V gene. This CDR3 contains 14 residues. CDR3 sequence (DNA): TGTGCCAGCTCGTCCCCCGGGAGGTCGGGTACGCAGTATTTT. This gives the protein CASSSPGRSGTQYF.

This rearrangement joins TRBV5-1 to TRBJ1-1, with 10 bases that match TRBD1. V was clipped by 4 bases and J by 4 bases; unmatched bases: 7. Germline V gene data show CDR1 as SGHRS and CDR2 as YFSETQ. The CDR3 consists of 15 residues. DNA of the CDR3: TGCGCCAGCAGCGGGGCCGGACAGGGGGTCACTGAAGCTTTCTTT. Protein sequence: CASSGAGQGVTEAFF.

J is TRBJ2-1 and V is TRBV29-1; the match to TRBD1 covers 9 bases. CDR1 SQVTM and CDR2 ANQGSEA come from the germline V gene. Trimming removed 4 bases from V and 3 bases from J; junction bases left unmatched: 7. This CDR3 has 15 residues. The CDR3 sequence is CSVGGGQGFYNEQFF. Written as DNA, the CDR3 is TGCAGCGTTGGGGGGGGACAGGGCTTCTACAATGAGCAGTTCTTC.